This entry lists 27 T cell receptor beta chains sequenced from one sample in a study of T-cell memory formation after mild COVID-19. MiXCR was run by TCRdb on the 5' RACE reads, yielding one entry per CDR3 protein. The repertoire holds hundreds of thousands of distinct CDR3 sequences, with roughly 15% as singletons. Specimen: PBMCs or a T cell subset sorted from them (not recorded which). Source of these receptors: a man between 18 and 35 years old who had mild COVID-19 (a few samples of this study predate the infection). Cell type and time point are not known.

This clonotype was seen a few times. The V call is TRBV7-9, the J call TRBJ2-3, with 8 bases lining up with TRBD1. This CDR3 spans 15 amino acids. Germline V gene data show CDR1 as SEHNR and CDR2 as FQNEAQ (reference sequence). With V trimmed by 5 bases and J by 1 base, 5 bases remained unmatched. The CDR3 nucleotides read TGTGCCAGCAGCGCGGACAGGGCCGGCACAGATACGCAGTATTTT. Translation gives CASSADRAGTDTQYF.

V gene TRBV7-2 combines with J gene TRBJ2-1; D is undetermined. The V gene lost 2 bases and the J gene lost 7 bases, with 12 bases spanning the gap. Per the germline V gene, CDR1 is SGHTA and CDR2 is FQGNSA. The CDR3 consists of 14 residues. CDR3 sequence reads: CASSLFTPGNEQFF. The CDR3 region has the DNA TGTGCCAGCAGCTTATTCACTCCCGGAAATGAGCAGTTCTTC.

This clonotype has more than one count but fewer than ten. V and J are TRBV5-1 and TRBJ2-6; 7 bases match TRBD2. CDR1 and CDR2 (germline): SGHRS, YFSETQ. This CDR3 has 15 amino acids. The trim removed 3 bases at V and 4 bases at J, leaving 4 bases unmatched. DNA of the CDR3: TGCGCCAGCAGCTGGGAGGGGCCCGGGGCCAACGTCCTGACTTTC. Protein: CASSWEGPGANVLTF.

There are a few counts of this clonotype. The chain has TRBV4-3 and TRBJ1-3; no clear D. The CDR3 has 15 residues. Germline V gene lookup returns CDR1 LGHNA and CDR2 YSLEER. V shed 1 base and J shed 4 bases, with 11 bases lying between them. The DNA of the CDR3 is TGCGCCAGCAGCCAAGGCGGTGAAATCGGAAACACCATATATTTT. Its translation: CASSQGGEIGNTIYF.

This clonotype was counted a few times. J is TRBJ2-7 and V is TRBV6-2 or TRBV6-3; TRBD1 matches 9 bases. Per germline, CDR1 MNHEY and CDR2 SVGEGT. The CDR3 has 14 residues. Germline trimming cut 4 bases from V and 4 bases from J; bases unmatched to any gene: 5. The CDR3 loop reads CASSSAGQGYEQYF. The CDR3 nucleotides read TGTGCCAGCAGTTCCGCCGGACAGGGGTACGAGCAGTACTTC.

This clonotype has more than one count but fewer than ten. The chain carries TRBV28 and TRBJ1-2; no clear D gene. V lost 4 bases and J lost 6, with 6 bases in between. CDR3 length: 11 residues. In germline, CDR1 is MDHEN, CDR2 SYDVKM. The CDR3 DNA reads TGTGCCAGCAGTTCCCCTCATGGCTACACCTTC. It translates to CASSSPHGYTF.

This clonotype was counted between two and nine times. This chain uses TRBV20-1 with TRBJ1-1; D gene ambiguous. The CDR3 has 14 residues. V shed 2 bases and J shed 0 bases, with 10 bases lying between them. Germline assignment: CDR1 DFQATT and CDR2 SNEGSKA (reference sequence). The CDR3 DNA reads TGCAGTGCTAGATTTTCCGACTTGAACACTGAAGCTTTCTTT. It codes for CSARFSDLNTEAFF.

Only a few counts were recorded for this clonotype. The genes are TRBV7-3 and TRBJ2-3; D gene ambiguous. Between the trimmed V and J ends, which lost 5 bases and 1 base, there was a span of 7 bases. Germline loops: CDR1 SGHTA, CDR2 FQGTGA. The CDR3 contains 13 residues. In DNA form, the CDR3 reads TGTGCCAGCAGCATAGGTGGCACAGATACGCAGTATTTT. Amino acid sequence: CASSIGGTDTQYF.

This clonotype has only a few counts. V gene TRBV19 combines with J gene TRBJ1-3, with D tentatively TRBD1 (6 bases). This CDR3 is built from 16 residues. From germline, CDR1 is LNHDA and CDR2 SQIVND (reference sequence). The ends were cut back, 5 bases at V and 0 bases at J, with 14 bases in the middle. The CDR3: CASSEWTVNSGNTIYF. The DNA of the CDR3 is TGTGCCAGTAGTGAGTGGACAGTTAACTCTGGAAACACCATATATTTT.

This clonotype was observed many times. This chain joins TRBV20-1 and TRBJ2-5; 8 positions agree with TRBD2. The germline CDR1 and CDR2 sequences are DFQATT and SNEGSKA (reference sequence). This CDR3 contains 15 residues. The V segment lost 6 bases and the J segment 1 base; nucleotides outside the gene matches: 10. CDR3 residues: CSANGGGGTQETQYF. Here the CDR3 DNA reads TGCAGTGCCAACGGGGGCGGGGGGACCCAAGAGACCCAGTACTTC.

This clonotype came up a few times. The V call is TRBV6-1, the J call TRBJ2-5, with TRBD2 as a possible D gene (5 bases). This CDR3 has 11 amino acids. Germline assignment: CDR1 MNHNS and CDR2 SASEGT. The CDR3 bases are TGTGCGTCCGTTGGGGAGGAGACCCAGTACTTC. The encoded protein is CASVGEETQYF.

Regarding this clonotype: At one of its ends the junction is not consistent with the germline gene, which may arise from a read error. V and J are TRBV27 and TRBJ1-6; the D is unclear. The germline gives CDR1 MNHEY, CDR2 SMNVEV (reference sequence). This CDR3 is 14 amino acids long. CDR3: CASRLSPGGSPLHF. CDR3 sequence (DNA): TGTGCCAGCAGGTTATCCCCCGGCGGTTCACCCCTCCACTTT.

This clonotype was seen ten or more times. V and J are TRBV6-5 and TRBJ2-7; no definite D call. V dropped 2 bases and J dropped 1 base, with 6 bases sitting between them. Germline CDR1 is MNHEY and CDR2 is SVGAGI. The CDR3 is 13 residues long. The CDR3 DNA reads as TGTGCCAGCAGTTACAGGGCATCCTACGAGCAGTACTTC. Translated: CASSYRASYEQYF.

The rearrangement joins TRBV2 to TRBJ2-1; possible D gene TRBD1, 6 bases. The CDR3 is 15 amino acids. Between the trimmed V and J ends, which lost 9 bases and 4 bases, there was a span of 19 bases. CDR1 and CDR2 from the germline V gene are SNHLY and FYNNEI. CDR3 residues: CARHPTGTRYNEQFF. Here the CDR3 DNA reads TGTGCCAGGCATCCGACCGGGACACGTTACAATGAGCAGTTCTTC.

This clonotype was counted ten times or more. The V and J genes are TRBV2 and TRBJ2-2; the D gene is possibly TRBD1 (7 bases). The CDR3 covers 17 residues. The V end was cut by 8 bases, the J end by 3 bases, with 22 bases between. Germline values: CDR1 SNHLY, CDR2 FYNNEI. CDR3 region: CASLSMGQGGYTGELFF. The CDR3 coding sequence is TGTGCCAGCCTATCAATGGGGCAGGGGGGATACACCGGGGAGCTGTTTTTT.

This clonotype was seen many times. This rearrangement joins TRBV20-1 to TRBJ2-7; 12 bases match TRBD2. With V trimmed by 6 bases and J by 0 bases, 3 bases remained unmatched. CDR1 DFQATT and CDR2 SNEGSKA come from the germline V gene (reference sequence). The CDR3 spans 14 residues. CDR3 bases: TGCAGTGCGCTAGCGGGGGGGAGCTCCTACGAGCAGTACGTC. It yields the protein CSALAGGSSYEQYV.

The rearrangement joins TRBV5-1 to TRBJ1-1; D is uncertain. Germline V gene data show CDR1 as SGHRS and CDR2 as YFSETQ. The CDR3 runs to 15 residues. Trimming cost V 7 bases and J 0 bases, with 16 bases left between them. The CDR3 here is CASCYPGRMNTEAFF. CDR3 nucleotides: TGCGCCAGCTGCTATCCGGGTCGCATGAACACTGAAGCTTTCTTT.

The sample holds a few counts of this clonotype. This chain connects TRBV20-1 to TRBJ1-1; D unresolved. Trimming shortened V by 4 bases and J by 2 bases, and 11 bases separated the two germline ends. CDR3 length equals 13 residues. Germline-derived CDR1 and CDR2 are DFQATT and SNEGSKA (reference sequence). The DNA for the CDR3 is TGCAGTGCTATTTCCGGCAGCAACACTGAAGCTTTCTTT. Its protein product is CSAISGSNTEAFF.

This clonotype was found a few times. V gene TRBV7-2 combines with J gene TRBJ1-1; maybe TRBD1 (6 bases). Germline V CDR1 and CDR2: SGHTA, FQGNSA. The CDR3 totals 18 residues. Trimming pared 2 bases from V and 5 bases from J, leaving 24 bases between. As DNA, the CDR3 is TGTGCCAGCAGCTTAAGGAGCCACGGGGGCAGAAGGAGTACTGAAGCTTTCTTT. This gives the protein CASSLRSHGGRRSTEAFF.

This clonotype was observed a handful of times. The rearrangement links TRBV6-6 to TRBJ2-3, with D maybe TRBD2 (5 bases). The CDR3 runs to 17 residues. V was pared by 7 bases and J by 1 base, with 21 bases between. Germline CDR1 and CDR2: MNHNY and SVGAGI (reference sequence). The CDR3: CASNHLLRGPGTDTQYF. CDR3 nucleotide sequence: TGTGCCAGCAACCACCTTTTGCGCGGGCCCGGCACAGATACGCAGTATTTT.

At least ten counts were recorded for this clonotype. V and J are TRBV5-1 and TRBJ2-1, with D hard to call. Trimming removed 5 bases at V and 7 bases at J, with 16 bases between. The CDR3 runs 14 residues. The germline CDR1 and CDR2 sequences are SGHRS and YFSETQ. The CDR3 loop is CASRFLLLANEQFF. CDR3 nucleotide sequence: TGCGCCAGCAGGTTTTTACTACTCGCGAATGAGCAGTTCTTC.

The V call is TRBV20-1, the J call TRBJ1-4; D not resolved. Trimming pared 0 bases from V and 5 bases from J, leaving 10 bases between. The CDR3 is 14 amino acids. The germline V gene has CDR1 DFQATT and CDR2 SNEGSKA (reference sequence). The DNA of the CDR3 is TGCAGTGCTAGAGATGCACAGTTGAATGAAAAACTGTTTTTT. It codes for CSARDAQLNEKLFF.

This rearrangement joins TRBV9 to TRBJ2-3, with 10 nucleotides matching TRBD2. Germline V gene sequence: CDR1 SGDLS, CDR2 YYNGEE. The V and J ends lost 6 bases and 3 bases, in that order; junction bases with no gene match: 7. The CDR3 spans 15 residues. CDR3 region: CASNEAGGVTDTQYF. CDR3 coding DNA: TGTGCCAGCAACGAAGCGGGGGGGGTGACAGATACGCAGTATTTT. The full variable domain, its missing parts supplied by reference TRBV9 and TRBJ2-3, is DSGVTQTPKHLITATGQRVTLRCSPRSGDLSVYWYQQSLDQGLQFLIQYYNGEERAKGNILERFSAQQFPDLHSELNLSSLELGDSALYFCASNEAGGVTDTQYFGPGTRLTVL.

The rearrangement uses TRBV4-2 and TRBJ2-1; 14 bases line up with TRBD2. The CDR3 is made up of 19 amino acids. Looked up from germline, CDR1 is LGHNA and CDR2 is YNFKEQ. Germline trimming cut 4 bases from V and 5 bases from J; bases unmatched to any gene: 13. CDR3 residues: CASSPADLMGLAGDNEQFF. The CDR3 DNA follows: TGTGCCAGCAGCCCGGCGGACTTAATGGGACTAGCGGGGGACAATGAGCAGTTCTTC.

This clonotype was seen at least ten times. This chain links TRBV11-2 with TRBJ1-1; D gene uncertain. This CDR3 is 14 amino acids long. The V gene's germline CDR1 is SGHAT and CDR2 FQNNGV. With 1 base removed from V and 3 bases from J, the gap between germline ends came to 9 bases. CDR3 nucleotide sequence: TGTGCCAGCAGCTTAGTGTACGGGGACACTGAAGCTTTCTTT. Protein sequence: CASSLVYGDTEAFF.

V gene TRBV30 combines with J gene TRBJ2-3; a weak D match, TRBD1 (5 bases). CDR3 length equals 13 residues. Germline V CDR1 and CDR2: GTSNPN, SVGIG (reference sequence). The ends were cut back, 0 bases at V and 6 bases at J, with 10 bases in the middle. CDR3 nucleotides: TGTGCCTGGAGTGTAGGGGCTGGGGATACGCAGTATTTT. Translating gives CAWSVGAGDTQYF.

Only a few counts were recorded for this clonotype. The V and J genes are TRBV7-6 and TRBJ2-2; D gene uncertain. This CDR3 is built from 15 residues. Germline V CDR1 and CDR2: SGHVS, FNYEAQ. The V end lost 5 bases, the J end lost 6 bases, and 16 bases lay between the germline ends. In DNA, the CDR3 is TGTGCCAGCAGCCCCACCCCTATGGACGCCGGGGAGCTGTTTTTT. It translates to CASSPTPMDAGELFF. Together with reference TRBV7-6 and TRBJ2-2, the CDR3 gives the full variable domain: GAGVSQSPRYKVTKRGQDVALRCDPISGHVSLYWYRQALGQGPEFLTYFNYEAQQDKSGLPNDRFSAERPEGSISTLTIQRTEQRDSAMYRCASSPTPMDAGELFFGEGSRLTVL.